This T cell receptor (beta chain) was observed in a study of T cells in Graves' hyperthyroidism and ophthalmopathy. Ophthalmopathy patients had Clinical Activity Score at least 3, NOSPECS grade at least 4, duration under 3 months. Pregnant or lactating patients were excluded, as were those with uncontrolled infection or other autoimmune disease. Clinical symptoms, serum thyroxine and TRAb, thyroid ultrasound and orbital computed tomography together formed the diagnostic basis. Researchers amplified the TCR beta CDR3 regions from RNA transcripts. The study used the HTBI primer set for a first-round RT-PCR of the TCR CDR3. TCRdb re-derived calls from the multiplex PCR reads in MiXCR, one entry per CDR3 protein. The sample comprises over 400,000 distinct CDR3 sequences, roughly 14% of which are singletons, and roughly an eighth rests with the top ten. CDR3 length: 15 amino acids. The junction had 3 bases not matched to a gene; V was cut back by 0 bases and J by 3 bases. Germline CDR1 SGDLS, CDR2 YYNGEE.

The clonotype comes from a man aged 18 to 29 with Graves' ophthalmopathy. Sequencing was performed on blood. The chain links TRBV9 to TRBJ2-7, with TRBD2 matching over 10 bases. CDR3 sequence (DNA): TGTGCCAGCAGCGTAGACCCTAGCGGGAGCTACGAGCAGTACTTC. It translates to CASSVDPSGSYEQYF.